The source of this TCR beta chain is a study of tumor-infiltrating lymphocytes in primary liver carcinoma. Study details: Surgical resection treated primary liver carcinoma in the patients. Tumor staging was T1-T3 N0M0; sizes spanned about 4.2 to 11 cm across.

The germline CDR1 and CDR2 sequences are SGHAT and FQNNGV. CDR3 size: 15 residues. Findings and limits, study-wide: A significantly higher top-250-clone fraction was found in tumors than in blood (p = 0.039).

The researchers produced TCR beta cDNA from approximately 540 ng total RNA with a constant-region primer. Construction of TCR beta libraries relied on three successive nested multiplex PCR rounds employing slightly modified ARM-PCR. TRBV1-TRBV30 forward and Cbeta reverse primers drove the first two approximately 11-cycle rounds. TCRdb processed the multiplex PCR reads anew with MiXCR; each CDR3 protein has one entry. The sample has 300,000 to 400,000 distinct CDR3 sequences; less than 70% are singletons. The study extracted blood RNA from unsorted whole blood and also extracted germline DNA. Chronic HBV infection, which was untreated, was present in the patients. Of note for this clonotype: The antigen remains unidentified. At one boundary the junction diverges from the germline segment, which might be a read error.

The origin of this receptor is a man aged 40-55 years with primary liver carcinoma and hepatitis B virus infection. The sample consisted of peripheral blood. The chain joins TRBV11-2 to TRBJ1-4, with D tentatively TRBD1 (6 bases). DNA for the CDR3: TGTGCCAGCAGTCTCGAACGGGGGGCAGGGGAAAAACTGTTCTTT. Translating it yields CASSLERGAGEKLFF.